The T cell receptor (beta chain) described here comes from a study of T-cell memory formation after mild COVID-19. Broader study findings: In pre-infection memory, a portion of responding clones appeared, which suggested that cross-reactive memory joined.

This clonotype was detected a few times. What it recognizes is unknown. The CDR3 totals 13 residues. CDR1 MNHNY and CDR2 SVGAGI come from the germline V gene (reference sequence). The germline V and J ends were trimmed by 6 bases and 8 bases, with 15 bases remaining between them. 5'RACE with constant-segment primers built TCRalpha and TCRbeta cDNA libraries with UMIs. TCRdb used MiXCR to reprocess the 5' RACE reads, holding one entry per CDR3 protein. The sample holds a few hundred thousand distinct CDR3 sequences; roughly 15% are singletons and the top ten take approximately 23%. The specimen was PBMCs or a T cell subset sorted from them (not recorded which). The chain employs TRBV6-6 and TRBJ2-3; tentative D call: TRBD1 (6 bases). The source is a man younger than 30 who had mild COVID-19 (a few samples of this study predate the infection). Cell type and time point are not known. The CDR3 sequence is CASSLDQGSTQYF. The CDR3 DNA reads TGTGCCAGCAGCCTTGACCAGGGGAGTACGCAGTATTTT.